This TCR beta chain was recorded in a study of T-cell memory formation after mild COVID-19. Amplification by 5'RACE using constant-segment primers produced TCR alpha and TCR beta cDNA libraries that carried sample barcodes and UMIs. TCRdb reprocessed the 5' RACE reads with MiXCR, giving one entry per CDR3 protein. The repertoire has about 180,000 distinct CDR3 sequences, 15% to 20% of them found once; the top ten carry roughly 3.9%. A remark on this clonotype: What it recognizes is unknown.

The study, taken as a whole, reports: Pre-infection memory showed some responding clones, and this suggested that cross-reactive memory joined. The study found contracting CD4+ clones mainly in CM and EM and contracting CD8+ clones in EMRA. The second-wave clones peaking on day 37 were not confirmed as SARS-CoV-2-specific.

The sequenced material came from PBMCs or a T cell subset sorted from them (not recorded which). This receptor was obtained from a man younger than 30 who had mild COVID-19 (a few samples of this study predate the infection). Cell type and time point are not known.

CDR3 loop: CASSQSSNEQFF. DNA for the CDR3: TGCGCCAGCAGCCAGAGCTCTAATGAGCAGTTCTTC. The chain has TRBV4-3 and TRBJ2-1, with unresolved D. The V end lost 3 bases, the J end lost 7 bases, and 7 bases lay between the germline ends. This CDR3 comprises 12 residues. Germline CDR1 reads LGHNA; CDR2 reads YSLEER.